The 6 T cell receptor beta chains below come from one sample, sequenced in a study of OX40 agonist ivuxolimab in advanced cancers. Receptor amplification or capture employed the immunoSEQ multiplex PCR assay. TCRdb re-hosts the immuneACCESS table, in-frame sequences only. Its copies lack some clones; in the studies checked, an unresolved V gene accounts for under half of them, and the cause for the rest is not known. A total of roughly 62,000 clones appear in this sample, about 92% of them only once. The ten most abundant clones make up 0.55% to 0.8% of the sample. Source: CD4+ or CD8+ T cells sorted from blood, taken in a trial of the OX40 agonist ivuxolimab. Receptors were obtained from an adult with an advanced solid tumor such as melanoma, head and neck, liver or kidney cancer.

This chain links TRBV23-1 with TRBJ2-1; 8 bases map to TRBD2. TRBV23-1 is an ORF, with its function uncertain. After removal of 2 bases from V and 3 bases from J, the junction contained 9 bases not matched to a gene. The CDR3 has 17 residues. The CDR3 sequence: CASSQRLAGHIYNEQFF. The DNA of the CDR3 is TGCGCCAGCAGTCAACGATTAGCGGGACACATCTACAATGAGCAGTTCTTC.

The rearrangement uses TRBV7-9 and TRBJ1-1; D not resolved. The CDR3 sequence is 13 residues long. Germline CDR1 is SEHNR and CDR2 is FQNEAQ (reference sequence). V lost 1 base and J 5 bases, leaving 8 bases between the germline ends. The chain's CDR3 is CASSLDSLTEAFF. DNA for the CDR3: TGTGCCAGCAGCTTAGACTCCCTAACTGAAGCTTTCTTT.

The V call is TRBV5-1, the J call TRBJ2-5, with TRBD2 matching 7 bases. V shed 2 bases and J 4 bases; nucleotides not matched to a gene: 11. CDR1 and CDR2 (germline): SGHRS, YFSETQ. This CDR3 region has 16 residues. DNA of the CDR3: TGCGCCAGCAGCTTTGCCAGCGGGAAGGGTTTAGAGACCCAGTACTTC. The encoded protein is CASSFASGKGLETQYF. The complete variable domain, with remaining parts taken from reference TRBV5-1 and TRBJ2-5, reads KAGVTQTPRYLIKTRGQQVTLSCSPISGHRSVSWYQQTPGQGLQFLFEYFSETQRNKGNFPGRFSGRQFSNSRSEMNVSTLELGDSALYLCASSFASGKGLETQYFGPGTRLLVL.

This chain joins TRBV30 and TRBJ1-2; 8 nucleotides line up with TRBD1. CDR1 and CDR2 from the germline V gene are GTSNPN and SVGIG (reference sequence). The CDR3 runs 15 residues. The ends lost 3 bases at V and 4 bases at J; junction bases unmatched: 10. The CDR3 reads CAWRPGQAVFYGYTF. CDR3 DNA: TGTGCCTGGAGGCCGGGACAGGCCGTATTCTATGGCTACACCTTC.

The rearrangement links TRBV5-6 to TRBJ2-6; 10 nucleotides match TRBD1. In germline, CDR1 is SGHDT, CDR2 YYEEEE. There are 17 residues in the CDR3. Trimming removed 5 bases from V and 0 bases from J; junction bases left unmatched: 5. CDR3 bases: TGTGCCAGCAGGCCGGGACAGGGGATCTCTGGGGCCAACGTCCTGACTTTC. Encoded protein: CASRPGQGISGANVLTF. Combining the CDR3 with reference TRBV5-6 and TRBJ2-6 gives the whole variable domain DAGVTQSPTHLIKTRGQQVTLRCSPKSGHDTVSWYQQALGQGPQFIFQYYEEEERQRGNFPDRFSGHQFPNYSSELNVNALLLGDSALYLCASRPGQGISGANVLTFGAGSRLTVL.

This chain connects TRBV2 to TRBJ1-2; a weak D match, TRBD1 (6 bases). Looked up from germline, CDR1 is SNHLY and CDR2 is FYNNEI. The CDR3 is made up of 12 amino acids. Trimming cost V 6 bases and J 10 bases, with 15 bases left between them. The CDR3 here is CASSVWGRDYTF. In nucleotides, the CDR3 is TGTGCCAGCAGCGTCTGGGGGCGCGACTACACCTTC.